Listed below are T cell receptor beta chains from one sample, sequenced in a study of T cell repertoires in cytomegalovirus infection. TCRdb independently ran MiXCR on the reads; one entry per CDR3 protein. The sample lists hundreds of thousands of distinct CDR3 sequences, 35% to 45% seen once, with 2.8% in the top ten. The sample consisted of PBMCs. These receptors were obtained from a human donor in good health (CMV status not recorded). Some clones in this sample may be carry-over from other donors' samples. CDR3s include the opening cysteine and the closing phenylalanine or tryptophan. D genes are given only for firm matches. Expanded clones get a size class; other rows say once, few or many, or leave the size out.

j_call | v_call | clone_size | d_call | cdr3_nt | cdr3_aa
TRBJ2-1 | TRBV28 | NA | NA | TGTGCCAGCAGTCCTACGGGACTGGGGGATTACAATGAGCAGTTCTTC | CASSPTGLGDYNEQFF
TRBJ1-1 | TRBV18 | NA | NA | TGTGCCAGCTCATCGACCATCGGGAACACTGAAGCTTTCTTT | CASSSTIGNTEAFF
TRBJ2-7 | TRBV7-3 | few | NA | TGTGCCAGCAGCTTAACGGGTCAGGGTGACTACGAGCAGTACTTC | CASSLTGQGDYEQYF
TRBJ1-5 | TRBV12-3/TRBV12-4 | once | NA | TGTGCCAGCAGTTTTCTTTCTTCTGCACAGCCCCAGCATTTT | CASSFLSSAQPQHF
TRBJ2-1 | TRBV2 | NA | NA | TGTGCCAGCATACAGGGAGGCTACAATGAGCAGTTCTTC | CASIQGGYNEQFF
TRBJ2-7 | TRBV7-2 | NA | NA | TGTGCCAGCAGCCCATACTCCGGGACAATCGTACCCTACGAGCAGTACTTC | CASSPYSGTIVPYEQYF
TRBJ1-5 | TRBV12-5 | few | NA | TGTGCTAGTGCCATCACAGGGTTCGGCAATCAGCCCCAGCATTTT | CASAITGFGNQPQHF
TRBJ2-2 | TRBV7-6 | many | TRBD2 | TGTGCCAGCAGCCCCGTAGCGGGGCTGAACACCGGGGAGCTGTTTTTT | CASSPVAGLNTGELFF
TRBJ1-6 | TRBV4-2 | few | NA | TGTGCCAGCAGCCAAGATATCGGGGGCAGGAAGCCTCCCCTCCACTTT | CASSQDIGGRKPPLHF
TRBJ1-2 | TRBV19 | NA | NA | TGTGCCAGTACTACGGGTGGCGGTGGTCTAAGCTACACCTTC | CASTTGGGGLSYTF
TRBJ2-7 | TRBV12-3/TRBV12-4 | NA | NA | TGTGCCAGCAGTTTAGGTCAGGGGAGCGCCGAGCAGTACTTC | CASSLGQGSAEQYF
TRBJ2-7 | TRBV6-1 | NA | NA | TGTGCCAGCAGTTGGCCCCAGACAGGTGGATTTTCCTACGAGCAGTACTTC | CASSWPQTGGFSYEQYF
TRBJ1-1 | TRBV18 | NA | NA | TGTGCCAGCTCACCACGGGTTCTCACTGAAGCTTTCTTT | CASSPRVLTEAFF
TRBJ2-1 | TRBV12-5 | once | NA | TGTGCTAGTGGTTTGGCCGGACAAGCCTACAATGAGCAGTTCTTC | CASGLAGQAYNEQFF
TRBJ1-1 | TRBV12-3/TRBV12-4 | many | NA | TGTGCCAGCAGTTTAGCAGGGGAGTACCCTGAAGCTTTCTTT | CASSLAGEYPEAFF
TRBJ1-5 | TRBV10-3 | NA | NA | TGTGCCATCAGTGAGGGGGGAGGGAGTCAGCCCCAGCATTTT | CAISEGGGSQPQHF
TRBJ1-1 | TRBV24-1 | NA | TRBD1 | TGTGCCACCAGTGATGCCGGGACAGGGAATGAAGCTTTCTTT | CATSDAGTGNEAFF
TRBJ2-2 | TRBV7-6 | many | NA | TGTGCCAGCAGCATTAGCGGAGGGAACACCGGGGAGCTGTTTTTT | CASSISGGNTGELFF
TRBJ2-1 | TRBV28 | NA | NA | TGTGCCAGCAGTTTACGGGGATACAATGAGCAGTTCTTC | CASSLRGYNEQFF
TRBJ2-3 | TRBV7-9 | NA | TRBD2 | TGTGCCAGCAGCTCCCCCGGGACTAGCCTGTTTGATACGCAGTATTTT | CASSSPGTSLFDTQYF
TRBJ1-6 | TRBV12-3/TRBV12-4 | many | TRBD1 | TGTGCCAGCAGTCCTTGGAGACAGGGTGCAAATTCACCCCTCCACTTT | CASSPWRQGANSPLHF
TRBJ2-7 | TRBV10-3 | few | TRBD2 | TGTGCCATTCTTCGACAGGACTTAACCTCCGGGACTAGCGGGAGGCTGGAGGAGCAGTACTTC | CAILRQDLTSGTSGRLEEQYF
TRBJ1-5 | TRBV4-1 | NA | NA | TGCGCCAGCAGCCAAACGATGGCAGGGTATCAGCCCCAGCATTTT | CASSQTMAGYQPQHF
TRBJ2-1 | TRBV7-2 | NA | NA | TGTGCCAGCAGCTCCTTTTTGGCCATCAATGAGCAGTTCTTC | CASSSFLAINEQFF
TRBJ2-5 | TRBV25-1 | NA | TRBD2 | TGTGCCAGCAGTGCCACGGGACTAGCGGGGGAGACCCAGTACTTC | CASSATGLAGETQYF
TRBJ1-3 | TRBV7-6 | NA | TRBD1 | TGTGCCAGCAGCCTGGACAGGTCTGTGAACACCATATATTTT | CASSLDRSVNTIYF
TRBJ2-5 | TRBV7-2 | many | NA | TGTGCCAGCAGCTTAGCGAGGATCCAAGAGACCCAGTACTTC | CASSLARIQETQYF
TRBJ1-6 | TRBV12-3/TRBV12-4 | NA | TRBD1 | TGTGCCAGCAGTTTTACCGGGACAGGGGCTAAAAATTCACCCCTCCACTTT | CASSFTGTGAKNSPLHF
TRBJ1-1 | TRBV3-1 | NA | TRBD1 | TGTGCCAGCAGCCAAGATCAAGGGGGCCAAGCTTTCTTT | CASSQDQGGQAFF
TRBJ2-1 | TRBV29-1 | NA | TRBD1 | TGCAGCGTTGTGGGGGACAGCCCGCAGTTCTTC | CSVVGDSPQFF
TRBJ2-3 | TRBV10-3 | NA | TRBD2 | TGTGCCATCAGTGAGTCGATGATAGCGGGGGAGACGCAGTATTTT | CAISESMIAGETQYF
TRBJ2-1 | TRBV19 | few | NA | TGTGCCAGTAGTATGCTCGTCTCCTACAATGAGCAGTTCTTC | CASSMLVSYNEQFF
TRBJ1-2 | TRBV20-1 | few | TRBD1 | TGCAGTGCTAGAGGACAGGGGAATGGCTACACCTTC | CSARGQGNGYTF
TRBJ1-2 | TRBV28 | NA | TRBD1 | TGTGCCAGCGGGGACAGTCGCTATGGCTACACCTTC | CASGDSRYGYTF
TRBJ1-1 | TRBV2 | NA | TRBD1 | TGTGCCAGCAGAGAGACAGGGCTCAACACTGAAGCTTTCTTT | CASRETGLNTEAFF
TRBJ1-1 | TRBV19 | few | TRBD1 | TGTGCCAGTAGTCCCAAGGTCGGGACAGTCACTGAAGCTTTCTTT | CASSPKVGTVTEAFF
TRBJ1-5 | TRBV28 | NA | TRBD1 | TGTGCCAGCTACCCCGGAACTCCAGGGGGAGGTCAGACCCAGCATTTT | CASYPGTPGGGQTQHF
TRBJ1-3 | TRBV7-6 | many | NA | TGTGCCAGCAGCCCCCGGGTCGCGGGGGGAAACACCATATATTTT | CASSPRVAGGNTIYF
TRBJ2-3 | TRBV2 | many | TRBD2 | TGTGCCAGCAAATATAGCGGGAGCACAGATACGCAGTATTTT | CASKYSGSTDTQYF
TRBJ2-7 | TRBV6-8 | NA | TRBD1 | TGTGCCAGCAGTTCAGTGGGCAGGGGGCTCTACGAGCAGTACTTC | CASSSVGRGLYEQYF
TRBJ1-1 | TRBV29-1 | NA | TRBD1 | TGCAGCGTTGAACTATCCAGGGACAGGGGTACTGAAGCTTTCTTT | CSVELSRDRGTEAFF
TRBJ2-5 | TRBV19 | few | NA | TGTGCCAGTAGTATTCTAGGGGTGGTGGAGACCCAGTACTTC | CASSILGVVETQYF
TRBJ2-3 | TRBV27 | NA | NA | TGTGCCAGCAGTGGGGTAGACAGGTCCCTGGGCACAGATACGCAGTATTTT | CASSGVDRSLGTDTQYF
TRBJ1-1 | TRBV3-1 | NA | NA | TGTGCCAGCAGCCAAGGCAGGGAGCCCACTGAAGCTTTCTTT | CASSQGREPTEAFF
TRBJ1-1 | TRBV29-1 | few | TRBD1 | TGCAGCGTTGAGCCCAGGGGGCGGCCGGACCGACCGAACACTGAAGCTTTCTTT | CSVEPRGRPDRPNTEAFF
TRBJ1-4 | TRBV7-2 | NA | NA | TGTGCCAGCAGCTTAAGTGGGGGAGGTCAGGGATACGAAAAACTGTTTTTT | CASSLSGGGQGYEKLFF